This passage covers 8 T cell receptor beta chains from one sample sequenced in a study of patients and donors after allogeneic stem cell transplantation. MiXCR, applied by TCRdb to the RT-PCR reads, yields one record per CDR3 protein. Of approximately 99,000 distinct CDR3 sequences in the sample, approximately 35% were seen once. Sequencing used blood, either unsorted or a sorted T cell fraction (not recorded which). The receptors here all came from a human donor who was either an allogeneic HSCT recipient or a stem cell or donor lymphocyte infusion donor (not recorded which). It is not recorded whose cells these are; they may come from a transplant donor.

Only one count was recorded for this clonotype. This chain links TRBV6-5 with TRBJ2-7, with D maybe TRBD1 (6 bases). Trimming stripped 5 bases from V and 5 bases from J, with 16 bases between. This CDR3 spans 14 amino acids. Germline V gene data show CDR1 as MNHEY and CDR2 as SVGAGI. The CDR3 sequence: CASSRHRARHEQYF. CDR3 in DNA: TGTGCCAGCAGTAGGCACAGGGCAAGACACGAGCAGTACTTC.

Concerning this clonotype itself: The junction shows a germline mismatch at one end, possibly a read error. The V and J genes are TRBV28 and TRBJ1-2; TRBD1 matches 8 bases. This CDR3 contains 13 residues. Germline values: CDR1 MDHEN, CDR2 SYDVKM. The CDR3 DNA reads TGTGCCAGCGGCCGACAGGGGATTTCTGGCTACACTTTC. Translation gives CASGRQGISGYTF.

The chain recombines TRBV6-5 with TRBJ2-2; tentatively, D is TRBD1 (6 bases). The CDR3 extends over 13 amino acids. V was pared by 5 bases and J by 6 bases, with 10 bases between. The germline CDR1 and CDR2 sequences are MNHEY and SVGAGI. The DNA of the CDR3 is TGTGCCAGCAGTGGGACATCGGCCGGGGAGCTGTTTTTT. Translating it yields CASSGTSAGELFF.

The chain employs TRBV7-9 and TRBJ2-1, with TRBD2 matching 12 bases. With V trimmed by 6 bases and J by 0 bases, 3 bases remained unmatched. The V gene's germline CDR1 is SEHNR and CDR2 FQNEAQ (reference sequence). The CDR3 is made up of 16 amino acids. This chain's CDR3 is CASSRLAGASYNEQFF. The CDR3, as DNA: TGTGCCAGCAGTCGACTAGCGGGAGCCTCCTACAATGAGCAGTTCTTC.

This clonotype was counted at least ten times. This sequence joins TRBV20-1 and TRBJ2-1; tentatively, D is TRBD1 or TRBD2 (6 bases each). CDR1 is DFQATT and CDR2 is SNEGSKA in the germline V gene (reference sequence). V was pared by 5 bases and J by 6 bases, with 11 bases between. CDR3 length equals 12 residues. The CDR3 sequence: CSAERGANEQFF. Written as DNA, the CDR3 is TGCAGTGCTGAGAGGGGGGCCAATGAGCAGTTCTTC.

This clonotype occurred a few times. The J gene is TRBJ2-2, the V gene TRBV6-6; D may match TRBD1 or TRBD2 (5 bases each). Per germline, CDR1 MNHNY and CDR2 SVGAGI (reference sequence). The CDR3 loop spans 15 amino acids. V dropped 7 bases and J dropped 6 bases, with 18 bases sitting between them. In nucleotides, the CDR3 is TGTGCCAGCATCGTAAGGCAGGGACGGGCCGGGGAGCTGTTTTTT. Its translation is CASIVRQGRAGELFF.

The J gene is TRBJ2-5, the V gene TRBV7-2; maybe TRBD2 (5 bases). CDR1 and CDR2 (germline): SGHTA, FQGNSA. Trimming removed 2 bases from V and 5 bases from J, with 15 bases in between. This CDR3 region has 15 residues. In DNA, the CDR3 is TGTGCCAGCAGCTTATCCCCGGGGATAGTGGAGACCCAGTACTTC. This codes for CASSLSPGIVETQYF.

This clonotype was seen a few times. The chain employs TRBV11-2 and TRBJ1-6; D uncertain. Deletions cut 0 bases from V and 0 bases from J, with 15 bases between. Germline values: CDR1 SGHAT, CDR2 FQNNGV. This CDR3 is built from 19 residues. As DNA, the CDR3 is TGTGCCAGCAGCTTAGATAATTTTTACAGTAGCTCCTATAATTCACCCCTCCACTTT. Translating gives CASSLDNFYSSSYNSPLHF. Complete variable domain (other parts from reference TRBV11-2 and TRBJ1-6): EAGVAQSPRYKIIEKRQSVAFWCNPISGHATLYWYQQILGQGPKLLIQFQNNGVVDDSQLPKDRFSAERLKGVDSTLKIQPAKLEDSAVYLCASSLDNFYSSSYNSPLHFGNGTRLTVT.